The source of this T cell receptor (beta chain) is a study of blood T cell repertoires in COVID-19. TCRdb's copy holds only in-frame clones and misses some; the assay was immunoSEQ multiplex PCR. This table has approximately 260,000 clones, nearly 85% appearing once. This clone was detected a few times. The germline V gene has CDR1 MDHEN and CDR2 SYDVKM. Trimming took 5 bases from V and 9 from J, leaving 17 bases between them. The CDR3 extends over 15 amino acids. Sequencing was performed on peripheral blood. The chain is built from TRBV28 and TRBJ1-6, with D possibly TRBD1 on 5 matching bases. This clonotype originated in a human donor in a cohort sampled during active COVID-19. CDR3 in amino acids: CASSPSSGYGSPLHF. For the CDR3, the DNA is TGTGCCAGCAGTCCATCCTCAGGGTACGGTTCACCCCTCCACTTT.